One T cell receptor beta chain is described in this entry. Antigen unknown. The time point here: patch test 3, about 24 weeks after DPC sensitization. Treatment here: therapeutic diphenylcyclopropenone sensitization with weekly scalp DPC. This record comes from a study of human T cells and chemical hapten exposure. At the level of the study: In the sensitization step, 2% DPC was placed on approximately 2 cm by approximately 2 cm of upper inner arm skin. TCR yields per sample varied, mainly owing to small pooled library volume differences.

Attachment of unique molecular identifiers to individual cDNA molecules was performed in the library. TCRdb passed the RACE reads through MiXCR, listing each CDR3 protein once. The sample consists of 100,000 to 120,000 distinct CDR3 sequences, approximately 36% of them appearing once. V shed 6 bases and J shed 2 bases, with 7 bases lying between them. Germline lookup yields CDR1 SGHTA and CDR2 FQGNSA. The CDR3 totals 12 residues. Study-wide findings and caveats: Alopecia affected the donors, so their immune response may differ from healthy people's.

J is TRBJ1-1 and V is TRBV7-2, with D hard to call. This TCR was recovered from a man between 35 and 55 years old with alopecia areata. Some clones in this sample may be carry-over from other donors' samples. This specimen consisted of whole blood, obtained in connection with sensitization to the hapten diphenylcyclopropenone (DPC). DNA for the CDR3: TGTGCCAGCAGATCCGGAAACACTGAAGCTTTCTTT. Translating it yields CASRSGNTEAFF.